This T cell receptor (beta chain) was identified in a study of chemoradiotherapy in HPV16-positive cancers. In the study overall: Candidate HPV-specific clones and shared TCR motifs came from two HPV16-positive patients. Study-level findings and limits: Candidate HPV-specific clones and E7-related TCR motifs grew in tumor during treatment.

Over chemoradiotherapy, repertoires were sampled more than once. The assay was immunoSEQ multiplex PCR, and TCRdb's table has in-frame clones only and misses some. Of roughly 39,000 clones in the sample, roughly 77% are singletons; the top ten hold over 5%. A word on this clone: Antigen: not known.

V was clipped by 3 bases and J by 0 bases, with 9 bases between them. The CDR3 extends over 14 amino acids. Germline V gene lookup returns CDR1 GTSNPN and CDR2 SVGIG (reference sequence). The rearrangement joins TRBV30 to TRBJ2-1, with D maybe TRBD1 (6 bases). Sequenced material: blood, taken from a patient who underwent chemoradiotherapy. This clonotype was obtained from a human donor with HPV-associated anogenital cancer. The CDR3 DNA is TGTGCCTGGAGGCAGGGGAGCTCCTACAATGAGCAGTTCTTC. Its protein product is CAWRQGSSYNEQFF.